The present entry profiles one T cell receptor beta chain with its context. What it binds is not known. No cell sorting was done before RNA was extracted from the tissue. The sample belongs to a study of tumor and adjacent non-tumor tissue in lung cancer. In the study overall: Stage I to III disease affected 10 men and roughly five women aged about 31 to 76.

The CDR3 contains 14 residues. V was shortened by 0 bases and J by 7 bases, with 13 bases between the two germline ends. Germline CDR1 SGHAT, CDR2 FQNNGV. A modified ARM-PCR protocol with three rounds of nested PCR amplified TCRbeta. TCRdb redid the calling of the multiplex PCR reads with MiXCR, one entry per CDR3 protein. The data show about 75,000 distinct CDR3 sequences, with over 75% seen just once and over 9.5% held by the top ten. Study-wide points: Tumor tissue had significantly higher TCR diversity than normal lung.

Input material: lung tumor tissue. The TCR originated in a woman between 50 and 59 years old with non-small cell lung cancer. The gene calls are TRBV11-2 and TRBJ2-7, with D maybe TRBD1 (6 bases). Here the CDR3 DNA reads TGTGCCAGCAGCTTAGAGGTAGGGGGTGGGGAGCAGTACTTC. This encodes CASSLEVGGGEQYF.